This TCR beta chain was found in a study of blood T cell repertoires in COVID-19. Across the whole study: Recovery among Cohort 3 donors was established by two negative PCRs, clearance, or symptom resolution.

Clones were sequenced by immunoSEQ multiplex PCR, and TCRdb holds only the in-frame ones, with some missing. The top ten clones hold roughly 20% of a sample with 150,000 to 200,000 clones, roughly 85% of them seen once. Those who participated ranged in age from about 18 to 89 years and resided in roughly 26 US areas. Self-reported history from a screening survey and questionnaire set each donor's cohort. In its sample, this clone was seen a few times. This receptor was identified in a woman aged 70-85 years in a cohort exposed to, infected with or recovered from COVID-19 (not recorded which). The sequenced material came from PBMCs or T cells enriched from blood (not recorded which).

The chain's CDR3 is CASSLASTSGRAGELFF. Written as DNA, the CDR3 is TGTGCCAGCAGCTTAGCCTCTACTAGCGGGAGGGCCGGGGAGCTGTTTTTT. This sequence joins TRBV11-2 and TRBJ2-2; TRBD2 agrees at 13 bases. The trim removed 1 base at V and 6 bases at J, leaving 5 bases unmatched. CDR1 and CDR2 (germline): SGHAT, FQNNGV. The CDR3 contains 17 residues.